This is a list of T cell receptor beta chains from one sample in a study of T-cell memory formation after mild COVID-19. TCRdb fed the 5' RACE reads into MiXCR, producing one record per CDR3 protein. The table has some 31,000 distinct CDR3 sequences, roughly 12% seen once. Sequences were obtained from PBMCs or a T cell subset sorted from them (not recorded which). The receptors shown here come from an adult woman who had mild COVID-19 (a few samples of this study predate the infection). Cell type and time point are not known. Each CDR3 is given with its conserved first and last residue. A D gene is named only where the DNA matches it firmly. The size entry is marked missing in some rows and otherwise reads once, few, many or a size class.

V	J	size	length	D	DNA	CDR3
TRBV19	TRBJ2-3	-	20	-	TGTGCCAGTAGTATATCCCCTCGGGACCTTGACGGGAGTAGGACAGATACGCAGTATTTT	CASSISPRDLDGSRTDTQYF
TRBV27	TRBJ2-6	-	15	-	TGTGCCAGCAGTTTTGGGCAGTCTGGGGCCAACGTCCTGACTTTC	CASSFGQSGANVLTF
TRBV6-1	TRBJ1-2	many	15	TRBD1	TGTGCCAGCAGTGAAGGACAGGGGGGGAACTATGGCTACACCTTC	CASSEGQGGNYGYTF
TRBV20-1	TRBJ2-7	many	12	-	TGCAGTGCTACTGTCTCCCTCCACGAGCAGTACTTC	CSATVSLHEQYF
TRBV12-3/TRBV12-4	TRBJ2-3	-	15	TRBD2	TGTGCCAGCACCAAAATTAGCGGGGTGGCAGATACGCAGTATTTT	CASTKISGVADTQYF
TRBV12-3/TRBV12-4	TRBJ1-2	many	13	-	TGTGCCAGCAGTTTAGAGGCAGGTATCGGCTACACCTTC	CASSLEAGIGYTF
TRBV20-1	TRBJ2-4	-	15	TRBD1	TGCAGTGCTAGAGATTGGGGACAGGGTATGAACATTCAGTACTTC	CSARDWGQGMNIQYF
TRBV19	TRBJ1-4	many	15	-	TGTGCCAGTAGTTCCCGGACAGCAACTAATGAAAAACTGTTTTTT	CASSSRTATNEKLFF
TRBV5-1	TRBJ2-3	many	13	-	TGCGCCAGCAGCCCTGAGCCTGGGGATACGCAGTATTTT	CASSPEPGDTQYF
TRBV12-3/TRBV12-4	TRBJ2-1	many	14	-	TGTGCCAGCAGTTTGAGGAGGTCCGTGGATGAGCAGTTCTTC	CASSLRRSVDEQFF
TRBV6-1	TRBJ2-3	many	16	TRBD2	TGTGCCAGCAGTAGGATGGCGGGAGGAAGCACAGATACGCAGTATTTT	CASSRMAGGSTDTQYF
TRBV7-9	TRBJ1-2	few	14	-	TGTGCCAGCAGCCTCCCAGGGCTACGGGATGGCTACACCTTC	CASSLPGLRDGYTF
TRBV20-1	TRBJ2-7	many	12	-	TGCAGTGCACGCCGACAGTCCTACGAGCAGTACTTC	CSARRQSYEQYF
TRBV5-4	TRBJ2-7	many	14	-	TGTGCCAGCAGCCCCGGCCCAGGGAAGGACGAGCAGTACTTC	CASSPGPGKDEQYF
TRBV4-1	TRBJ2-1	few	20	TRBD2	TGCGCCAGCAGCCATCCTAGCGGGGGAAGCGAAGCGAGCTCCTACAATGAGCAGTTCTTC	CASSHPSGGSEASSYNEQFF
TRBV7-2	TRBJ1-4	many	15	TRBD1	TGTGCCAGCAGCTTAAGGGGACAGGGCGGTGAAAAACTGTTTTTT	CASSLRGQGGEKLFF
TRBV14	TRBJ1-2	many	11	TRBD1	TGTGCCAGGGCCAGGGGGGATGGCTACACCTTC	CARARGDGYTF
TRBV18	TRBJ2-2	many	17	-	TGTGCCAGCTCACGTCCTATGCCGACAGCCAACACCGGGGAGCTGTTTTTT	CASSRPMPTANTGELFF
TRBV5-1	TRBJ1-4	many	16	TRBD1	TGCGCCAGCAGCTCAAACAGGGGTCCAACTAATGAAAAACTGTTTTTT	CASSSNRGPTNEKLFF
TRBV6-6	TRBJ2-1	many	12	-	TGTGCCAGCAGTTACGCCTCCCGCGAGCAGTTCTTC	CASSYASREQFF
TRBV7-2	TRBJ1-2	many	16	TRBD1	TGTGCCAGCAGCTTAGCGCTACAGGGGAAGGGATACGGCTACACCTTC	CASSLALQGKGYGYTF
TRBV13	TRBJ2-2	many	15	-	TGTGCCAGCAGTGAGGGGGGGACGAACACCGGGCAGCTGTTTTTT	CASSEGGTNTGQLFF
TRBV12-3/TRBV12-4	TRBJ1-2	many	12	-	TGTGCCAGCAGGCAGGGAGGGGGTGGCTACACCTTC	CASRQGGGGYTF
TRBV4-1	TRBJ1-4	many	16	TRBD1	TGCGCCAGCAGACCACTGACAGGGGCAACTAATGAAAAACTGTTTTTT	CASRPLTGATNEKLFF
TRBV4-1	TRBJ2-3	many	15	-	TGCGCCAGCAGCCAAGGGGACATGGACACAGATACGCAGTATTTT	CASSQGDMDTDTQYF
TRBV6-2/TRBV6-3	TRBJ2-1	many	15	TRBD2	TGTGCCAGCAGTGACAGCGGGGGGGGTTACAATGAGCAGTTCTTC	CASSDSGGGYNEQFF
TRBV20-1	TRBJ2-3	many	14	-	TGCAGTGCCACGGGAGCGGCTCGCACAGATACGCAGTATTTT	CSATGAARTDTQYF
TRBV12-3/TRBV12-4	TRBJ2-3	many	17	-	TGTGCCAGCAGTTTCATCACAGGGTCCGGCCTCACAGATACGCAGTATTTT	CASSFITGSGLTDTQYF
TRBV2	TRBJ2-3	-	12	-	TGTGCCAGCAGACTATTGTCAGATACGCAGTATTTT	CASRLLSDTQYF
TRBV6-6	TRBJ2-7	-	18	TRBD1	TGTGCCAGCAGTTACTCGAACAGGGGGACAGGGAGCTCCTACGAGCAGTACTTC	CASSYSNRGTGSSYEQYF
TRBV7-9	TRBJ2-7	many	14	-	TGTGCCAGCAGCTATCAGGGGAGCTCCTACGAGCAGTACTTC	CASSYQGSSYEQYF
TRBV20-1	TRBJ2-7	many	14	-	TGCAGTGCTAGTTCCCCCGGAGTCTCCTACGAGCAGTACTTC	CSASSPGVSYEQYF
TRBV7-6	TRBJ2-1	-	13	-	TGTGCCAGCAGCTTAGACTCCTACAATGAGCAGTTCTTC	CASSLDSYNEQFF
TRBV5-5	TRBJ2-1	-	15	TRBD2	TGTGCCAGCAGCTTGTCGGGGGGGCGTTACAATGAGCAGTTCTTC	CASSLSGGRYNEQFF
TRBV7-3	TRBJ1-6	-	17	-	TGTGCCAGCAGCTTGAATGGGAGGGCAGGGGATAGTTCACCCCTCCACTTT	CASSLNGRAGDSSPLHF
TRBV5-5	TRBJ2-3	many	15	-	TGTGCCAGCAGACTGGATCCCCCTAGCACAGATACGCAGTATTTT	CASRLDPPSTDTQYF
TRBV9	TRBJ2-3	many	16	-	TGTGCCAGCAGCGTAGGAGGAGGGGGACTTTCGGATACGCAGTATTTT	CASSVGGGGLSDTQYF
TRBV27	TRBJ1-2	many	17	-	TGTGCCAGCAGTTTAAACGGTTGGTCAGCCCGCTACTATGGCTACACCTTC	CASSLNGWSARYYGYTF
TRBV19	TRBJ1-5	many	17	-	TGTGCCAGTAGTATAACCACCCGGGCTTATAGCAATCAGCCCCAGCATTTT	CASSITTRAYSNQPQHF
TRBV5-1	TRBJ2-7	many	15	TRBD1	TGCGCCAGCAGCTTGGAGCCAGGGGGTCGCTACGAGCAGTACTTC	CASSLEPGGRYEQYF
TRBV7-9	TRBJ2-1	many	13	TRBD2	TGTGCCAGCAGCGGGACTAGCTCGGGTCAGCAGTTCTTC	CASSGTSSGQQFF
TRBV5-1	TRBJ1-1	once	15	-	TGCGCCAGCAGCTTGGCTCGGGGGCGCGGGACTGAAGCTTTCTTT	CASSLARGRGTEAFF
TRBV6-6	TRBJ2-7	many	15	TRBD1	TGTGCCAGCAATTCAAAGGGACAGGGCCATTACGAGCAGTACTTC	CASNSKGQGHYEQYF
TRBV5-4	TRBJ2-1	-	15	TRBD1	TGTGCCAGCAGCGTCACGTTCGACAGGGCCAATGAGCAGTTCTTC	CASSVTFDRANEQFF
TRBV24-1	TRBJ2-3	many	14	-	TGTGCCACCAGTGGGAGGGGGAGCACAGATACGCAGTATTTT	CATSGRGSTDTQYF
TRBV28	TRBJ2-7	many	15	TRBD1	TGTGCCAGCAGTTTACGGACAGGGTGGTCCTACGAGCAGTACTTC	CASSLRTGWSYEQYF
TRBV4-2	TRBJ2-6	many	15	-	TGTGCCAGCAGCCCCGGAAGATCTGGGGCCAACGTCCTGACTTTC	CASSPGRSGANVLTF
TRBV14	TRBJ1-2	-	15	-	TGTGCCAGCAGCCAAGATCCCCAACTCAGTGGAAGCTACACCTTC	CASSQDPQLSGSYTF
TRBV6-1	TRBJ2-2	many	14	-	TGTGCCAGCAGTGAGGTTTGGAACACCGGGGAGCTGTTTTTT	CASSEVWNTGELFF
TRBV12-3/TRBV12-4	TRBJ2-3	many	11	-	TGTGCCAGCAGTTTCGCAGATACGCAGTATTTT	CASSFADTQYF
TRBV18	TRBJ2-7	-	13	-	TGTGCCAGCTCACCCTCGGAGACCTACGAGCAGTACTTC	CASSPSETYEQYF
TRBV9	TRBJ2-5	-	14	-	TGTGCCAGCAATATAGGGACCAGCCAAGAGACCCAGTACTTC	CASNIGTSQETQYF
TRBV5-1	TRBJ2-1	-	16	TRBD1	TGCGCCAGCAGCTTGGCCATTGGACAGGTTTACAATGAGCAGTTCTTC	CASSLAIGQVYNEQFF
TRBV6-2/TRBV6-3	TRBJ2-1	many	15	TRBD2	TGTGCCAGCAGTTACTCCCTAGCGGGAGGCAACGAGCAGTTCTTC	CASSYSLAGGNEQFF
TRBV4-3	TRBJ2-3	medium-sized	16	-	TGCGCCAGCAGCCCTCGCGCGGGAACTAACACAGATACGCAGTATTTT	CASSPRAGTNTDTQYF